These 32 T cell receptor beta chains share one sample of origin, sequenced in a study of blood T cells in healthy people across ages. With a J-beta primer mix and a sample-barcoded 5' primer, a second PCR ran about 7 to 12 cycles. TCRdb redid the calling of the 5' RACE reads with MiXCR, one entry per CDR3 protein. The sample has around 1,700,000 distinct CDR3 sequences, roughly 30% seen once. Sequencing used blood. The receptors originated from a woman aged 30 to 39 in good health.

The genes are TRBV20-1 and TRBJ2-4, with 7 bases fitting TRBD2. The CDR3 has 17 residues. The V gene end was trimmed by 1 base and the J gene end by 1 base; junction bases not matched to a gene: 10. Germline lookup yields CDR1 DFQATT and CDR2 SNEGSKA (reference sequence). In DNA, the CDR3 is TGCAGTGCTAGAGTCCCAAACTTGGGGGGGGCCAAAAACATTCAGTACTTC. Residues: CSARVPNLGGAKNIQYF.

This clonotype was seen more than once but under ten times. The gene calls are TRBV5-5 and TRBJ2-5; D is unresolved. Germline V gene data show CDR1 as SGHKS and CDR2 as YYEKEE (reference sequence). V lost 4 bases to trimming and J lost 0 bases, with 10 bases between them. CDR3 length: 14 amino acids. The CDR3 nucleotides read TGTGCCAGCAGCACAACCTGGTACCAAGAGACCCAGTACTTC. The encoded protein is CASSTTWYQETQYF. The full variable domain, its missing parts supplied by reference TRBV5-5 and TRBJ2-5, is DAGVTQSPTHLIKTRGQQVTLRCSPISGHKSVSWYQQVLGQGPQFIFQYYEKEERGRGNFPDRFSARQFPNYSSELNVNALLLGDSALYLCASSTTWYQETQYFGPGTRLLVL.

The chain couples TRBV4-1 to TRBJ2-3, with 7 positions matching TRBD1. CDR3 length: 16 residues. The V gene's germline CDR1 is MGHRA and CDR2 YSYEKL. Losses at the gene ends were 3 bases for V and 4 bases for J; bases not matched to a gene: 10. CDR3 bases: TGCGCCAGCAGCCATGTGAGGGGGCGCTCTCCAGATACGCAGTATTTT. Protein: CASSHVRGRSPDTQYF.

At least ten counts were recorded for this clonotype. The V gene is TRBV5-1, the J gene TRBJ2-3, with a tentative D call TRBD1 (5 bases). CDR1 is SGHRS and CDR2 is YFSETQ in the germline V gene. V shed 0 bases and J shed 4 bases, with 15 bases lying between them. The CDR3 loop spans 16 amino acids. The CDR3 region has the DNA TGCGCCAGCAGCTTGGTACGCGCCAGGGATGCAGATACGCAGTATTTT. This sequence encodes CASSLVRARDADTQYF.

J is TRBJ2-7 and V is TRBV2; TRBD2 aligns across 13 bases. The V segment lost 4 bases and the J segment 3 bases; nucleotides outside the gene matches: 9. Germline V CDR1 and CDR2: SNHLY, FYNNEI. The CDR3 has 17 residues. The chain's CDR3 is CASSGTSGREYLYEQYF. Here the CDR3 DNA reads TGTGCCAGCAGTGGGACTAGCGGGAGAGAGTATCTCTACGAGCAGTACTTC.

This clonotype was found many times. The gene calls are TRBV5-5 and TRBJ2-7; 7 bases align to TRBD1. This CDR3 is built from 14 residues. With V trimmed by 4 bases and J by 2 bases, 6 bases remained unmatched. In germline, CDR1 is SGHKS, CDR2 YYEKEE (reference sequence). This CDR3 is CASSTDRRPYEQYF. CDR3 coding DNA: TGTGCCAGCAGCACGGACAGGCGCCCCTACGAGCAGTACTTC.

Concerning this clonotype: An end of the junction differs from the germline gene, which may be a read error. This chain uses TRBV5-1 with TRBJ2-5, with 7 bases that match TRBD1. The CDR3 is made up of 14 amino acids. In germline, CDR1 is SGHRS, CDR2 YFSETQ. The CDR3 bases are TGCACCAGCAAGGGGGCCAGGGGGCAAGAGACCCAGTACTTC. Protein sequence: CTSKGARGQETQYF. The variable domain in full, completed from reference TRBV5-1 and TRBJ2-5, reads KAGVTQTPRYLIKTRGQQVTLSCSPISGHRSVSWYQQTPGQGLQFLFEYFSETQRNKGNFPGRFSGRQFSNSRSEMNVSTLELGDSALYLCTSKGARGQETQYFGPGTRLLVL.

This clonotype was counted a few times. CDR3 coding DNA: TGTGCCAGCAGCTTAGCCGCCGGGACCCAGTACTTC. It codes for CASSLAAGTQYF. V is TRBV11-2 and J is TRBJ2-5, with no clear D. The CDR3 sequence is 12 residues long. Trimming removed 1 base from V and 7 bases from J, with 7 bases in between. Germline CDR1 reads SGHAT; CDR2 reads FQNNGV.

As DNA, the CDR3 is TGTGCCAGCATGCCACTAGTCCCGGCCGGATATGAGCAGTTCTTC. Protein sequence: CASMPLVPAGYEQFF. This sequence joins TRBV7-9 and TRBJ2-1, with D possibly matching TRBD2 (5 bases). This CDR3 region has 15 residues. Deletions cut 7 bases from V and 8 bases from J, with 21 bases between. The germline CDR1 and CDR2 sequences are SEHNR and FQNEAQ (reference sequence).

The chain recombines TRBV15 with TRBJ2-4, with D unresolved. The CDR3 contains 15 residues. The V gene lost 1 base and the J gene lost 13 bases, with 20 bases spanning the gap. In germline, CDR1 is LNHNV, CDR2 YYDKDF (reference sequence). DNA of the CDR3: TGTGCCACCAGCAGAGCTGGCCACCCCTATAATGAGCAGTACTTC. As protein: CATSRAGHPYNEQYF.

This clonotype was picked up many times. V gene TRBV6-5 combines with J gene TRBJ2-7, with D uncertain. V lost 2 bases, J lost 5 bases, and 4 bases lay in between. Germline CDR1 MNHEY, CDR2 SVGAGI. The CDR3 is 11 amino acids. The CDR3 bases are TGTGCCAGCAGTTACGCAAACGAGCAGTACTTC. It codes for CASSYANEQYF.

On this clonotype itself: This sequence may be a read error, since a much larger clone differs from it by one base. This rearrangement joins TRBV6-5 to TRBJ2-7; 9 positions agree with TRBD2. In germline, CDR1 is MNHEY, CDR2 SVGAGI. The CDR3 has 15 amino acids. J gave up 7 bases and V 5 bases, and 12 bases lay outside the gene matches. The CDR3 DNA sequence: TGTGCCAGCAGTGGACGGGGGACTAGCAGCAATGAGCAGTACTTC. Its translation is CASSGRGTSSNEQYF.

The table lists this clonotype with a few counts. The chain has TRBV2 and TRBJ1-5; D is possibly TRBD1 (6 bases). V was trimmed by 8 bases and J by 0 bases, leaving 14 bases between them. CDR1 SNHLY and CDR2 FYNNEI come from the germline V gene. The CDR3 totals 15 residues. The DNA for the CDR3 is TGTGCCAGCCAAGAGACAGGTCATAGCAATCAGCCCCAGCATTTT. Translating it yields CASQETGHSNQPQHF.

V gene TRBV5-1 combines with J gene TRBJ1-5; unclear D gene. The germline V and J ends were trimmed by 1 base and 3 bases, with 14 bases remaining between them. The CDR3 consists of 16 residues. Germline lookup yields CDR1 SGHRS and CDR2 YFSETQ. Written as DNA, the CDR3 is TGCGCCAGCAGCTTGACACCCTTAAGGTCCAATCAGCCCCAGCATTTT. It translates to CASSLTPLRSNQPQHF.

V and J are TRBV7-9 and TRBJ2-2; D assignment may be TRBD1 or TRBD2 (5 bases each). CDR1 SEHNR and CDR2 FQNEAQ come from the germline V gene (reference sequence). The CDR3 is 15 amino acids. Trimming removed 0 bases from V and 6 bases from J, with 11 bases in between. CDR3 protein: CASSLAGGVSGELFF. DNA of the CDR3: TGTGCCAGCAGCTTAGCTGGGGGAGTTTCCGGGGAGCTGTTTTTT.

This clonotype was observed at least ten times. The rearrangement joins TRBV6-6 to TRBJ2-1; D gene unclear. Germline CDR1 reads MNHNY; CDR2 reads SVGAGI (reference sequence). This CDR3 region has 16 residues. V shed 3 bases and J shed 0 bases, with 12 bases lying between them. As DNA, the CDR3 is TGTGCCAGCAGTTATCGTCGCAGTAGCTCCTACAATGAGCAGTTCTTC. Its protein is CASSYRRSSSYNEQFF.

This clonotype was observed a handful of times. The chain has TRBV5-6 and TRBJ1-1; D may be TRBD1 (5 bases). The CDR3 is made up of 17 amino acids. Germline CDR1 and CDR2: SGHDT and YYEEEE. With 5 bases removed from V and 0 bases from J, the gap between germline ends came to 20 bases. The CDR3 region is CASRGRGRQTMNTEAFF. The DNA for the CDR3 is TGTGCCAGCAGGGGCCGGGGCCGCCAGACCATGAACACTGAAGCTTTCTTT.

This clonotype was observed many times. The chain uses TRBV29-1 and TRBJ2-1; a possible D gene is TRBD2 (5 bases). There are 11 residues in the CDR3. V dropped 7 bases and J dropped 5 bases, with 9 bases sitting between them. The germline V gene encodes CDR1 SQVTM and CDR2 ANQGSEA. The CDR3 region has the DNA TGCAGCGCCGGAGCGGACAATGAGCAGTTCTTC. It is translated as CSAGADNEQFF.

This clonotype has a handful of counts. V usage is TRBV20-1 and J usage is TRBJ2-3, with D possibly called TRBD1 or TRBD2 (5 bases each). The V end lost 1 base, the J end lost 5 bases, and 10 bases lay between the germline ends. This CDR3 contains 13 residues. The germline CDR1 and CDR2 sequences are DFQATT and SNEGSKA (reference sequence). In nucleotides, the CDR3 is TGCAGTGCTAGAGTGGGGGAGAGAGATACGCAGTATTTT. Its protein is CSARVGERDTQYF.

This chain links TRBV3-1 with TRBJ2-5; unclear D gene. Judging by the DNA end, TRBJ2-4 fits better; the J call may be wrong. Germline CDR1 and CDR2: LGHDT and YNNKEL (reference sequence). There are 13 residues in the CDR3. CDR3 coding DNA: TGTGCCAGCAGCCAAGATCCGTTAAGCATTCAGTACTTC. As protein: CASSQDPLSIQYF.

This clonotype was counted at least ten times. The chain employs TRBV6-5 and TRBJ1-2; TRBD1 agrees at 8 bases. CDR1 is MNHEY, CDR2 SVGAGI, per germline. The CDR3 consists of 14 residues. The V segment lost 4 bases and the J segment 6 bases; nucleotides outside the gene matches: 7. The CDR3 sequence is CASSLTGGWDGYTF. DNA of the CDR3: TGTGCCAGCAGTTTAACAGGGGGATGGGATGGCTACACCTTC.

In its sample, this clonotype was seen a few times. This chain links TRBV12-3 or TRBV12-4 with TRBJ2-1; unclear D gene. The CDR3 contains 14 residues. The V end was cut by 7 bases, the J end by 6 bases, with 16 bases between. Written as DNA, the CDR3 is TGTGCCAGCAAGTTGGCTTGGGAACTCAATGAGCAGTTCTTC. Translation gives CASKLAWELNEQFF.

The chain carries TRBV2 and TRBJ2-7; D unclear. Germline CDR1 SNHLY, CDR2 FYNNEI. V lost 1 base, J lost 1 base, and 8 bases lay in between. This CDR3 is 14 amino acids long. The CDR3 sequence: CASSEGGVSYEQYF. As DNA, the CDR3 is TGTGCCAGCAGTGAAGGTGGGGTGTCCTACGAGCAGTACTTC.

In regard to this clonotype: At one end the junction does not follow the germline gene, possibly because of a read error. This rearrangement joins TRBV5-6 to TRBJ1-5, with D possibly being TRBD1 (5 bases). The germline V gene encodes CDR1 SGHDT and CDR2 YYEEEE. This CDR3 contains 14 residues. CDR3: CTSSRRGRNQPQHF. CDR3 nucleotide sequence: TGTACCAGCAGTAGGAGGGGCCGCAATCAGCCCCAGCATTTT.

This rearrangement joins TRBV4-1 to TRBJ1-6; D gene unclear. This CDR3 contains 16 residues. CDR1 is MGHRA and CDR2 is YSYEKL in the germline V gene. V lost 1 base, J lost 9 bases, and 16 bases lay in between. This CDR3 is CASSQARLGWGSPLHF. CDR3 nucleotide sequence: TGCGCCAGCAGCCAAGCCAGGCTGGGTTGGGGTTCACCCCTCCACTTT.

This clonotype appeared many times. CDR3 sequence (DNA): TGCAGCGTCCTTAGCGGGGGAACAGATACGCAGTATTTT. Translating it yields CSVLSGGTDTQYF. The chain has TRBV29-1 and TRBJ2-3, with 9 bases identical to TRBD2. This CDR3 is built from 13 residues. From germline, CDR1 is SQVTM and CDR2 ANQGSEA. Trimming at V came to 6 bases and at J to 3 bases, leaving 4 bases not matched to a gene.

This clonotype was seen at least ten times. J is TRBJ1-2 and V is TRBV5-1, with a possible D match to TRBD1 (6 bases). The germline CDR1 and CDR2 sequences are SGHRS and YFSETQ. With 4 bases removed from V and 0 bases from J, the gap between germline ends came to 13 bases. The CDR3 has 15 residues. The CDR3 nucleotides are TGCGCCAGCAGCCCACGGACAGCCTCTAACTATGGCTACACCTTC. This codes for CASSPRTASNYGYTF.

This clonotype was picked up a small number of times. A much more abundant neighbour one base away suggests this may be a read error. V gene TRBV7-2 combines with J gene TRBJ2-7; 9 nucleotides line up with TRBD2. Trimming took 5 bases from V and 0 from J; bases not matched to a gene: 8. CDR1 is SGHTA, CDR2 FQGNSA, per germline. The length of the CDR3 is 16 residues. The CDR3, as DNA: TGTGCCAGCAGCGGCCAAACTAGCGGGCCCTCCTACGAGCAGTACTTC. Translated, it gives CASSGQTSGPSYEQYF.

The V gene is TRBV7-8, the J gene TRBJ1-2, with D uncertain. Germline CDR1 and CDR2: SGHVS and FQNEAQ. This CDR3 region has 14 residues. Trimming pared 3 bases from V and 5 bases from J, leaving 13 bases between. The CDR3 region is CASSFQSGLYGYTF. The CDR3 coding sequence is TGTGCCAGCAGCTTCCAGAGCGGACTTTATGGCTACACCTTC.

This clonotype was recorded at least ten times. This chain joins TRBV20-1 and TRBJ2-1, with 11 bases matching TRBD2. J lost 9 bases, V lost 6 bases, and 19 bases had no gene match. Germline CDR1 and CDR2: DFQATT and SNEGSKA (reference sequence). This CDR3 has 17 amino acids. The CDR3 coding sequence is TGCAGTGCACCCGGCAGGGTTAGCGGGAGGGCCCTCACTGAGCAGTTCTTC. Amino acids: CSAPGRVSGRALTEQFF.

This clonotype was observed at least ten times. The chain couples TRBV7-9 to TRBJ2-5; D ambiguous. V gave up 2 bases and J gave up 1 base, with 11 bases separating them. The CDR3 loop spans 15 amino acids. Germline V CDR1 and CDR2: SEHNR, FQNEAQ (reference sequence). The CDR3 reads CASSLHSPFQETQYF. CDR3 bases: TGTGCCAGCAGCTTACATAGCCCCTTCCAAGAGACCCAGTACTTC.

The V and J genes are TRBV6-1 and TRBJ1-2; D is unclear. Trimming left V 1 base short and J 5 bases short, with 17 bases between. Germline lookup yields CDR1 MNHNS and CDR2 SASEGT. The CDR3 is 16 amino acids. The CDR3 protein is CASSEEANFPNYGYTF. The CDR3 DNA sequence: TGTGCCAGCAGTGAAGAGGCAAACTTCCCCAATTATGGCTACACCTTC.